A single T cell receptor (beta chain) is shown here with its context. Its specificity is not known. At one end, the junction sequence differs from germline, possibly due to a read error. Germline CDR1 KGHDR, CDR2 SFDVKD. The CDR3 has 19 residues. This specimen comes from a study of tumor-infiltrating lymphocytes in primary liver carcinoma. Study observations and caveats: Only about 7-24% of top clones occurred in every one of the five tumor regions.

The tissue used was unsorted bulk material of about 19-33 mg. RNA and DNA were co-extracted from it with the AllPrep DNA/RNA mini kit. The researchers produced TCR beta cDNA from approximately 550 ng total RNA with a constant-region primer. Generation of the TCR beta libraries relied on three nested multiplex PCR rounds using slightly modified ARM-PCR. The opening two PCR rounds, ten to eleven cycles each, paired TRBV1-TRBV30 forward primers with a C-beta reverse primer. TCRdb re-analysed the multiplex PCR reads in MiXCR, keeping a single row per CDR3 protein. The sample holds tens of thousands of distinct CDR3 sequences, about two thirds seen once.

The sample consisted of liver tumor tissue from sampling region 4. Subset denoted: tumor region T4, right-lateral pole. V and J are TRBV24-1 and TRBJ2-2; TRBD2 aligns across 8 bases. This clonotype was obtained from a woman aged 60-75 years with primary liver carcinoma and hepatitis B virus infection. The DNA for the CDR3 is TGTGCCACCAGTGATTTGAGACCCGGACTAGCAGCCAACACCCGGGAGCTGTTTTTT. It specifies CATSDLRPGLAANTRELFF.